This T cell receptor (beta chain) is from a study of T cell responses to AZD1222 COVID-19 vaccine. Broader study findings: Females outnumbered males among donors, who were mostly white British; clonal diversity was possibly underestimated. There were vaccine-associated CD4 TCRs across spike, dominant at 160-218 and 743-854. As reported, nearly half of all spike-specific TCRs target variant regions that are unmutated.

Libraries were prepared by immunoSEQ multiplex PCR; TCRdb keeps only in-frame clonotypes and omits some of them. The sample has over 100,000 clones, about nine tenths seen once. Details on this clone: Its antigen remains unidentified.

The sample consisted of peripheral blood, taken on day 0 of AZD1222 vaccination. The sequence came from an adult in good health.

The CDR3: CASSYGTGRNSPLHF. The DNA of the CDR3 is TGTGCCAGCAGTTATGGGACAGGGCGAAATTCACCCCTCCACTTT. The chain joins TRBV6-5 to TRBJ1-6; TRBD1 matches 9 bases. Germline V gives CDR1 MNHEY, CDR2 SVGAGI. After removal of 3 bases from V and 7 bases from J, the junction contained 4 bases not matched to a gene. There are 15 residues in the CDR3.